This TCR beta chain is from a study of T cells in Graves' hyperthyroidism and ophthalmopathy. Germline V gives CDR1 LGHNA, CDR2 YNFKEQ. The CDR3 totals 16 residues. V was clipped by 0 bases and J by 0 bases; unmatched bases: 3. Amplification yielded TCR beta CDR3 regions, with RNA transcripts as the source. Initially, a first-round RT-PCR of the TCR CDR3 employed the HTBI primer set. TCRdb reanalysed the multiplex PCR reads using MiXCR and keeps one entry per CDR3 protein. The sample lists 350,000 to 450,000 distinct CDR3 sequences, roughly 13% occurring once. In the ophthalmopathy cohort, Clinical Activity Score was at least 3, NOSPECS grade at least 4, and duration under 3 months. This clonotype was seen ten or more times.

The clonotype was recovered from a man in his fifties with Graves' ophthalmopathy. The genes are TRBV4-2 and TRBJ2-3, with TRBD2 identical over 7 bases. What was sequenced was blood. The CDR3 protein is CASSQDTSVSTDTQYF. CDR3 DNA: TGTGCCAGCAGCCAAGATACTAGCGTCAGCACAGATACGCAGTATTTT.